Listed below are T cell receptor beta chains from one sample, sequenced in a study of T cell clusters in autoimmune cytopenias. TCRdb reprocessed the multiplex PCR reads; each CDR3 protein has one entry and no DNA is given. The sample data list about 3,400 distinct CDR3 sequences. This sample also belongs to another study, concerning T cell repertoires in aging, cancer and after chemotherapy.

Sequencing used peripheral blood. These receptors were taken from a human donor in good health. Each CDR3 is given with its conserved first and last residue. Where a row states a size, it is once, few, many or the class of an expanded clone; other rows omit it.

j_gene | v_gene | abundance | CDR3aa
TRBJ2-1 | TRBV6-6 | medium-sized | CASSRGGAGEANEQFF
TRBJ2-3 | TRBV5-8 | . | CASSLQTGDTQYF
TRBJ2-2 | TRBV6-6 | medium-sized | CASIDRGANTGELFF
TRBJ2-7 | TRBV20-1 | . | CSVDSHSYEQYF
TRBJ2-7 | TRBV4-3 | . | CASSQEFGTRSEQYF
TRBJ1-1 | TRBV2 | . | CASSWTENTEAFF
TRBJ2-5 | TRBV20-1 | . | CSAPPPAGSQETQYF
TRBJ2-5 | TRBV5-1 | . | CASSLGSSGRSQETQYF
TRBJ1-1 | TRBV29-1 | . | CSVASLGNTEAFF
TRBJ1-1 | TRBV7-9 | medium-sized | CASSFSRPSGNTEAFF
TRBJ2-7 | TRBV12-3/TRBV12-4 | medium-sized | CASSPGAGGPSEQYF
TRBJ2-5 | TRBV20-1 | . | CSAAGTSFETQYF
TRBJ2-1 | TRBV7-9 | medium-sized | CASSTGRRDEQFF
TRBJ2-2 | TRBV27 | medium-sized | CASSTGDAGELFF
TRBJ2-3 | TRBV29-1 | medium-sized | CSASGTRLGSTDTQYF
TRBJ1-2 | TRBV6-5 | . | CASSTGGGYGYTF
TRBJ2-3 | TRBV4-2 | . | CASSQWGSGSTDTQYF
TRBJ2-7 | TRBV14 | . | CASSQAGFGAGGNPEQYF
TRBJ2-3 | TRBV11-1 | medium-sized | CASSLGGTDTQYF
TRBJ2-7 | TRBV6-6 | medium-sized | CASTATSGSYEQYF
TRBJ2-3 | TRBV6-5 | medium-sized | CASSYDTGGRAQYF
TRBJ1-2 | TRBV28 | medium-sized | CASSLEGRYGYTF
TRBJ1-1 | TRBV2 | . | CASSEITRTEAFF
TRBJ2-7 | TRBV30 | medium-sized | CAWSALAYEQYF
TRBJ2-2 | TRBV5-4 | medium-sized | CASSPRVTGELFF
TRBJ2-1 | TRBV20-1 | . | CSASGGRAYSYNEQFF
TRBJ2-3 | TRBV29-1 | . | CSVHQGGGAADTQYF
TRBJ2-2 | TRBV6-2/TRBV6-3 | medium-sized | CASSYSSGDTGELFF
TRBJ1-5 | TRBV20-1 | . | CSARDHRDDHGAQHF
TRBJ1-3 | TRBV20-1 | medium-sized | CSARGQTQVGNTIYF
TRBJ2-1 | TRBV4-3 | . | CASSQDWDSGYNEQFF
TRBJ1-2 | TRBV10-3 | medium-sized | CAISEVSYGYTF
TRBJ2-7 | TRBV11-3 | medium-sized | CASSFRGLSYEQYF
TRBJ2-1 | TRBV29-1 | medium-sized | CSVEEGETVYNEQFF
TRBJ2-5 | TRBV12-3/TRBV12-4 | medium-sized | CASTTAGAGETQYF
TRBJ2-6 | TRBV4-2 | medium-sized | CASSQDNSGANVLTF
TRBJ2-7 | TRBV7-2 | medium-sized | CASSRDRGSYEQYF
TRBJ2-3 | TRBV6-4 | medium-sized | CASSEGSGSTDTQYF
TRBJ2-1 | TRBV13 | . | CASSLSLAGVWNEQFF
TRBJ2-1 | TRBV12-3/TRBV12-4 | . | CASSVVPSGHNEQFF
TRBJ2-1 | TRBV11-3 | medium-sized | CASSLFSSVKSNEQFF
TRBJ2-3 | TRBV4-3 | . | CASSQDSGRTDTQYF
TRBJ2-7 | TRBV28 | . | CASSPPSGTAFTPYEQYF
TRBJ2-1 | TRBV7-2 | medium-sized | CASSLGLEYNEQFF
TRBJ1-1 | TRBV28 | . | CASSLDRAMNTEAFF
TRBJ1-4 | TRBV6-2/TRBV6-3 | medium-sized | CASSYGTAAEKLFF
TRBJ1-2 | TRBV7-9 | . | CASSLVTGGVYGYTF
TRBJ2-7 | TRBV29-1 | medium-sized | CSVANTPLDRGGYEQYF
TRBJ2-7 | TRBV10-1 | . | CASPREGSGGCYEQYF
TRBJ2-5 | TRBV5-1 | . | CASSLAETQYF
TRBJ2-3 | TRBV5-1 | . | CASSVSRKGTDTQYF
TRBJ2-1 | TRBV4-1 | . | CASSHGAGEYYNEQFF
TRBJ2-3 | TRBV29-1 | . | CSVSSTSSPPVGSTDTQYF
TRBJ2-1 | TRBV27 | medium-sized | CASSLRHRSTDEQFF